The 21 T cell receptor beta chains reported below all come from one sample, sequenced in a study of control samples from healthy donors and cancer patients. Here immunoSEQ multiplex PCR was the method, and the copy in TCRdb shows in-frame clones only, minus some. The table shows some 120,000 clones, with around 93% occurring only once. Material for sequencing was PBMCs. The receptors here all came from a man aged 50-60 years with head and neck cancer.

V is TRBV3-1 (or the pseudogene TRBV3-2) and J is TRBJ2-3; 7 nucleotides agree with TRBD2. The trim removed 0 bases at V and 2 bases at J, leaving 8 bases unmatched. This CDR3 has 17 residues. The germline V gene encodes CDR1 LGHDT and CDR2 YNNKEL (reference sequence). CDR3 coding DNA: TGTGCCAGCAGCCAAGATGGTTTGCGGGGGTACACAGATACGCAGTATTTT. Amino acid sequence: CASSQDGLRGYTDTQYF.

The gene calls are TRBV24-1 and TRBJ1-2, with TRBD1 identical over 9 bases. CDR1 is KGHDR, CDR2 SFDVKD, per germline. After removal of 4 bases from V and 0 bases from J, the junction contained 8 bases not matched to a gene. The CDR3 sequence is 17 residues long. The CDR3 region is CATSEKLTGGANYGYTF. The CDR3 bases are TGTGCCACCAGTGAAAAGTTGACAGGGGGAGCTAACTATGGCTACACCTTC.

This clone was seen a handful of times. The rearrangement uses TRBV7-2 and TRBJ2-5; D tentatively reads TRBD1 or TRBD2 (6 bases each). Germline CDR1 SGHTA, CDR2 FQGNSA. V was pared by 3 bases and J by 3 bases, with 11 bases between. The CDR3 consists of 14 residues. The CDR3 region has the DNA TGTGCCAGCAGCTTGCAAGGGGGGAAAGAGACCCAGTACTTC. It yields the protein CASSLQGGKETQYF.

The V call is TRBV29-1, the J call TRBJ2-7, with 9 nucleotides matching TRBD1. The CDR3 covers 14 residues. Germline V gene sequence: CDR1 SQVTM, CDR2 ANQGSEA. V lost 5 bases to trimming and J lost 4 bases; unmatched junction nucleotides: 9. The CDR3 DNA follows: TGCAGCGTTTTTTACCGGGACAGGGAGTACGAGCAGTACTTC. Its protein product is CSVFYRDREYEQYF.

This rearrangement joins TRBV28 to TRBJ2-2, with D possibly matching TRBD2 (5 bases). The germline gives CDR1 MDHEN, CDR2 SYDVKM. The CDR3 has 16 residues. The germline V and J ends were trimmed by 1 base and 4 bases, with 13 bases remaining between them. The CDR3 here is CASSLFRGSGTGELFF. The CDR3 DNA sequence: TGTGCCAGCAGTTTATTCCGGGGTTCGGGCACCGGGGAGCTGTTTTTT.

This rearrangement joins TRBV5-4 to TRBJ1-2; tentative D call: TRBD1 (6 bases). Trimming removed 0 bases at V and 8 bases at J, with 17 bases between. Per germline, CDR1 SGHNT and CDR2 YYREEE (reference sequence). The length of the CDR3 is 15 residues. CDR3 amino acids: CASSLDPGAAGGYTF. Here the CDR3 DNA reads TGTGCCAGCAGCTTGGACCCGGGGGCCGCCGGCGGCTACACCTTC.

The chain links TRBV5-1 to TRBJ2-3; perhaps TRBD2 as D (5 bases). The length of the CDR3 is 15 residues. Trimming left V 0 bases short and J 8 bases short, with 16 bases between. Germline CDR1 is SGHRS and CDR2 is YFSETQ. CDR3 amino acids: CASSLDGVPPGTQYF. DNA for the CDR3: TGCGCCAGCAGCTTGGACGGGGTACCCCCGGGTACGCAGTATTTT.

The V gene is TRBV4-3, the J gene TRBJ2-5; perhaps D is TRBD1 or TRBD2 (5 bases each). V was trimmed by 4 bases and J by 1 base, leaving 7 bases between them. Germline CDR1 LGHNA, CDR2 YSLEER. The CDR3 is 13 amino acids. Written as DNA, the CDR3 is TGCGCCAGCAGCCTGGGACGCCAAGAGACCCAGTACTTC. Protein: CASSLGRQETQYF.

The rearrangement joins TRBV13 to TRBJ1-1; D is unclear. Germline lookup yields CDR1 PRHDT and CDR2 FYEKMQ (reference sequence). V dropped 2 bases and J dropped 1 base, with 8 bases sitting between them. The CDR3 length is 14 residues. CDR3 sequence reads: CASSLRIQNTEAFF. CDR3 DNA: TGTGCCAGCAGCTTACGGATACAGAACACTGAAGCTTTCTTT. The full variable domain, its missing parts supplied by reference TRBV13 and TRBJ1-1, is AAGVIQSPRHLIKEKRETATLKCYPIPRHDTVYWYQQGPGQDPQFLISFYEKMQSDKGSIPDRFSAQQFSDYHSELNMSSLELGDSALYFCASSLRIQNTEAFFGQGTRLTVV.

The rearrangement links TRBV4-2 to TRBJ2-2, with D perhaps matching TRBD2 (6 bases). The CDR3 is 16 amino acids. The germline V gene encodes CDR1 LGHNA and CDR2 YNFKEQ. Trimming took off 1 base at V and 2 bases at J, with 11 bases between the two ends. The CDR3 is CASSQAGLTNTGELFF. The DNA of the CDR3 is TGTGCCAGCAGCCAAGCGGGACTTACTAACACCGGGGAGCTGTTTTTT.

This chain connects TRBV28 to TRBJ1-1; 8 bases fit TRBD1. Per the germline V gene, CDR1 is MDHEN and CDR2 is SYDVKM. This CDR3 is 14 amino acids long. J gave up 7 bases and V 5 bases, and 9 bases lay outside the gene matches. The CDR3 region has the DNA TGTGCCAGCAGTACGAGGACAGGGTCGGGTGAAGCTTTCTTT. Amino acid sequence: CASSTRTGSGEAFF. Based on the CDR3 plus reference TRBV28 and TRBJ1-1, the full variable domain is DVKVTQSSRYLVKRTGEKVFLECVQDMDHENMFWYRQDPGLGLRLIYFSYDVKMKEKGDIPEGYSVSREKKERFSLILESASTNQTSMYLCASSTRTGSGEAFFGQGTRLTVV.

As DNA, the CDR3 is TGTGCCAGTAATGCTGGGGCCAACGTCCTGACTTTC. The encoded protein is CASNAGANVLTF. This chain uses TRBV19 with TRBJ2-6, with unresolved D. The CDR3 runs 12 residues. Germline V gene lookup returns CDR1 LNHDA and CDR2 SQIVND (reference sequence). Trimming stripped 7 bases from V and 2 bases from J, with 3 bases between. The whole variable domain, remainder taken from reference TRBV19 and TRBJ2-6, is DGGITQSPKYLFRKEGQNVTLSCEQNLNHDAMYWYRQDPGQGLRLIYYSQIVNDFQKGDIAEGYSVSREKKESFPLTVTSAQKNPTAFYLCASNAGANVLTFGAGSRLTVL.

The rearrangement links TRBV28 to TRBJ1-4; D is perhaps TRBD1 (6 bases). The germline V and J ends were trimmed by 5 bases and 7 bases, with 17 bases remaining between them. The CDR3 has 15 residues. From germline, CDR1 is MDHEN and CDR2 SYDVKM. CDR3 loop: CASSPPRGTGEKLFF. CDR3 in DNA: TGTGCCAGCAGTCCTCCCAGGGGAACAGGTGAAAAACTGTTTTTT.

The chain is built from TRBV20-1 and TRBJ2-5; D not resolved. V was trimmed by 5 bases and J by 0 bases, leaving 4 bases between them. The length of the CDR3 is 11 residues. Looked up from germline, CDR1 is DFQATT and CDR2 is SNEGSKA (reference sequence). The CDR3 is CSAHYQETQYF. For the CDR3, the DNA is TGCAGTGCTCATTACCAAGAGACCCAGTACTTC.

The chain carries TRBV7-2 and TRBJ2-1; D is possibly TRBD1 or TRBD2 (5 bases each). Trimming cost V 2 bases and J 6 bases, with 11 bases left between them. This CDR3 region has 14 residues. Germline V gene data show CDR1 as SGHTA and CDR2 as FQGNSA. CDR3 sequence: CASSLTSGLNEQFF. The CDR3 nucleotides read TGTGCCAGCAGCTTAACGTCGGGGCTCAATGAGCAGTTCTTC.

In its sample, this clone was seen once. V usage is TRBV28 and J usage is TRBJ1-2; 9 bases map to TRBD1. Per the germline V gene, CDR1 is MDHEN and CDR2 is SYDVKM. The CDR3 has 16 residues. Trimming took 4 bases from V and 4 from J; bases not matched to a gene: 10. CDR3 amino acids: CASSSTQGAWVYGYTF. The CDR3 DNA follows: TGTGCCAGCAGTTCGACACAGGGGGCTTGGGTCTATGGCTACACCTTC.

The chain has TRBV27 and TRBJ1-2; D not resolved. Germline values: CDR1 MNHEY, CDR2 SMNVEV (reference sequence). The CDR3 covers 16 residues. V shed 5 bases and J shed 0 bases, with 16 bases lying between them. The CDR3 reads CASSRLGNQANYGYTF. The CDR3 DNA follows: TGTGCCAGCAGTCGATTGGGCAACCAAGCTAACTATGGCTACACCTTC.

The rearrangement uses TRBV13 and TRBJ1-4; 8 bases are a match to TRBD1. The CDR3 runs 15 residues. Germline CDR1 PRHDT, CDR2 FYEKMQ (reference sequence). The V gene end was trimmed by 3 bases and the J gene end by 5 bases; junction bases not matched to a gene: 5. The CDR3 nucleotides read TGTGCCAGCAGCTTGAGACAGGGGCTAAATGAAAAACTGTTTTTT. Translating gives CASSLRQGLNEKLFF.

The chain recombines TRBV6-5 with TRBJ2-2; tentative D call: TRBD1 (5 bases). There are 13 residues in the CDR3. Trimming removed 4 bases at V and 5 bases at J, with 8 bases between. From germline, CDR1 is MNHEY and CDR2 SVGAGI. CDR3 nucleotides: TGTGCCAGCAGTTTAGGGGTTACCGGGGAGCTGTTTTTT. Translating gives CASSLGVTGELFF.

The V call is TRBV12-3 or TRBV12-4, the J call TRBJ2-5; D not certain. The CDR3 loop spans 11 amino acids. Trimming shortened V by 8 bases and J by 7 bases, and 11 bases separated the two germline ends. CDR3 protein: CASLRRATQYF. The CDR3 DNA sequence: TGTGCCAGCCTCCGGAGAGCGACCCAGTACTTC.

The chain couples TRBV6-6 to TRBJ1-1; D is ambiguous. This CDR3 region has 15 residues. Trimming cost V 5 bases and J 0 bases, with 13 bases left between them. CDR1 and CDR2 from the germline V gene are MNHNY and SVGAGI (reference sequence). Written as DNA, the CDR3 is TGTGCCAGCAGTAAATCAGGAGTGTTGAACACTGAAGCTTTCTTT. Translated: CASSKSGVLNTEAFF.